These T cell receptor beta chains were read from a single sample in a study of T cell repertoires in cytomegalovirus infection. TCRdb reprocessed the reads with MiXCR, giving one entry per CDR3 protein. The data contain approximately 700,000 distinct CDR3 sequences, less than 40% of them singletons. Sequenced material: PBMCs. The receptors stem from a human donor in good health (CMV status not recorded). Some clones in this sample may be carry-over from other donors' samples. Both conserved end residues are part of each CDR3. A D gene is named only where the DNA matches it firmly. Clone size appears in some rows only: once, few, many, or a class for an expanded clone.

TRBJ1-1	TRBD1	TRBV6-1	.	TGTGCCAGCAGGATGGGGGGCGCAGGGGGCACTGAAGCTTTCTTT	CASRMGGAGGTEAFF
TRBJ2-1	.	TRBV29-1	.	TGCAGCGTTGAAGACATCCTCGAAGGGGGGAGCTCCTACAATGAGCAGTTCTTC	CSVEDILEGGSSYNEQFF
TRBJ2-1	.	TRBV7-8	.	TGTGCCAGCAGCTTAGAGCGAGGATGGAGTTGGGATGAGCAGTTCTTC	CASSLERGWSWDEQFF
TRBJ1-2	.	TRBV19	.	TGTGCCAGTAGTATAGTTGGAATGCATGGCTACACCTTC	CASSIVGMHGYTF
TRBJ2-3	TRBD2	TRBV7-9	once	TGTGCCAGCAGCTCCCGGACTAGCGGGAGTACAGATACGAAGTATTTT	CASSSRTSGSTDTKYF
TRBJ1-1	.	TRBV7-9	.	TGTGCCAGCAGCCCCAACAGGGTCACTGAAGCTTTCTTT	CASSPNRVTEAFF
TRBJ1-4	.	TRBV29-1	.	TGCAGCGTTGTGGCGAATGGTGAAAAACTGTTATTT	CSVVANGEKLLF
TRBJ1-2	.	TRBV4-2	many	TGTGCCAGCAGCCAAGATGACAGCTTAGCTAACTATGGCTACACCTTC	CASSQDDSLANYGYTF
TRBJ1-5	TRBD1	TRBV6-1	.	TGTGCCAGCAGCTACAGGGGTGAAAGAAGCAATCAGCCCCAGCATTTT	CASSYRGERSNQPQHF
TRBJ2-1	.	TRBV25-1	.	TGTGCCAGCAGCACCTCGGGGGAGCAGTTCTTC	CASSTSGEQFF
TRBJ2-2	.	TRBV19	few	TGTGCCAGTAGTATAGTCCCCAGAGACACCGGGGAGCTGTTTTTT	CASSIVPRDTGELFF
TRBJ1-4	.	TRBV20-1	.	TGCAGTGCTAGAGGGGTGGAGATTAATGAAAAACTGTTTTTT	CSARGVEINEKLFF
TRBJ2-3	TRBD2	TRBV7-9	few	TGTGCCAGCAGCTCCGACGGACTAGCGGGAGATACGCAGTATTTT	CASSSDGLAGDTQYF
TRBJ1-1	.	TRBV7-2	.	TGTGCCAGCAGCTTAGTCTCGTATGGACGGAGGTCTGAAGCTTTCTTT	CASSLVSYGRRSEAFF
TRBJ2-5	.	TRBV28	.	TGTGCCAGCGGTTTCTTTGACGGCCCCCAAGAGACCCAGTACTTC	CASGFFDGPQETQYF
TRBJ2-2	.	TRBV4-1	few	TGCGCCAGCAGCCAAGTCCCCCCCCGGAGGGGAGAGGTGTTTTTT	CASSQVPPRRGEVFF
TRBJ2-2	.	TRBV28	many	TGTGCCAGCAGTTTATTGGGGGCGACCGGGGAGCTGTTTTTT	CASSLLGATGELFF
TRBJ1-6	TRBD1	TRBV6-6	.	TGTGCCAGCAGTTACTTCAGGGGGTCCGATAATTCACCCCTCCACTTT	CASSYFRGSDNSPLHF
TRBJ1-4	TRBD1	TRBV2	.	TGTGCCAGCAGTTCGGGACAGATCAACCTGGATGAAAAACTGTTTTTT	CASSSGQINLDEKLFF
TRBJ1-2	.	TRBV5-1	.	TGCGCCAGCAGCTTGGATGACAGAGAGAGTAGGGGCTACACCTTC	CASSLDDRESRGYTF
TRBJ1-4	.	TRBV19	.	TGTGCCAGTAGTATAGCCGGGACGGCTAATGAAAAACTGTTTTTT	CASSIAGTANEKLFF
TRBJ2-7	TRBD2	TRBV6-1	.	TGTGCCACCTGCGCCGTAGCGGGGCCCTTCCAGGAGCAGTACTTC	CATCAVAGPFQEQYF
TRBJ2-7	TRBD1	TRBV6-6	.	TGTGCCAGCAGTTACTCTAGCAAAGGGACAGAAATTTCCTACGAGCCGTACTTC	CASSYSSKGTEISYEPYF
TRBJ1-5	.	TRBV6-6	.	TGTGCCATCAGTTACCCGACCGGGCGAGGTAGCAATCAGCCCCAGCATTTT	CAISYPTGRGSNQPQHF
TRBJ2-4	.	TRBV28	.	TGTGCCAGCGTCCGGACTAACGTGAGAAACATTCAGTACTTC	CASVRTNVRNIQYF
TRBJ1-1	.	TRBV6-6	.	TGTGCCAGCAGTTACAACGGGAGAGCCAACACTGAAGCTTTCTTT	CASSYNGRANTEAFF
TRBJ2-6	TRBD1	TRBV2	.	TGTGCCAGCGGCGGGACAGGGTCTGGGGCCAACGTCCTGACTTTC	CASGGTGSGANVLTF